Listed below are T cell receptor beta chains from one sample, sequenced in a study of T cells in Graves' hyperthyroidism and ophthalmopathy. TCRdb recomputed calls from the multiplex PCR reads with MiXCR, one row per CDR3 protein. The sample lists 300,000 to 350,000 distinct CDR3 sequences; about 15% were seen once. Sequenced: blood. The receptor source for this set is a woman in her thirties with Graves' hyperthyroidism. Each CDR3 is given with its conserved first and last residue. The D gene is left open where the match is weak. Where a row states a size, it is once, few, many or the class of an expanded clone; other rows omit it.

j_call v_call d_call clone_size cdr3_aa cdr3_nt
TRBJ1-4 TRBV27 TRBD1 many CASSKLQGLTATNEKLFF TGTGCCAGCAGTAAGCTACAGGGGTTGACTGCAACTAATGAAAAACTGTTTTTT
TRBJ1-6 TRBV15 NA many CATSRGDGDNSPLHF TGTGCCACCAGCAGAGGGGACGGGGATAATTCACCCCTCCACTTT
TRBJ2-7 TRBV28 NA many CASSLAPRLLGDNYEQYF TGTGCCAGCAGTTTAGCCCCCCGCCTCCTGGGGGACAATTACGAGCAGTACTTC
TRBJ1-1 TRBV20-1 NA few CSAREGSVWEAFF TGCAGTGCTAGAGAAGGATCGGTGTGGGAGGCTTTCTTT
TRBJ2-7 TRBV11-2 NA many CASSLLDVEQYF TGTGCCAGCAGCTTATTGGATGTCGAGCAGTACTTC
TRBJ1-6 TRBV11-1 NA NA CASSLFRGGNSPLHF TGTGCCAGCAGCTTGTTCCGAGGGGGTAATTCACCCCTCCACTTT
TRBJ2-7 TRBV29-1 TRBD1 many CSARRAGQGYEQYF TGCAGCGCTCGACGCGCGGGACAGGGTTACGAGCAGTACTTC
TRBJ2-2 TRBV6-1 NA NA CASSEFPANTGELFF TGTGCCAGCAGTGAATTCCCCGCGAACACCGGGGAGCTGTTTTTT
TRBJ1-1 TRBV28 NA many CASSPPSGSATEAFF TGTGCCAGCAGTCCACCATCCGGTTCGGCCACTGAAGCTTTCTTT
TRBJ2-7 TRBV29-1 NA NA CSVDTSYEQYF TGCAGCGTTGACACCTCCTACGAGCAGTACTTC
TRBJ2-1 TRBV20-1 TRBD2 many CSARVVLAGENNEQFF TGCAGTGCTAGAGTCGTACTAGCGGGAGAGAACAATGAGCAGTTCTTC
TRBJ2-7 TRBV4-3 NA few CASSQDWQDEQYF TGCGCCAGCAGCCAAGATTGGCAAGACGAGCAGTACTTC
TRBJ1-6 TRBV28 NA many CASSLRHGGNSPLHF TGTGCCAGCAGTTTACGGCACGGTGGGAATTCACCCCTCCACTTT
TRBJ1-1 TRBV2 NA many CASRTYRLAFF TGTGCCAGCAGGACGTACAGGTTAGCTTTCTTT
TRBJ2-1 TRBV6-5 NA NA CASRDSGANEQFF TGTGCCAGCAGGGACTCCGGGGCCAATGAGCAGTTCTTC
TRBJ1-4 TRBV6-1 NA many CASSFSPQGGNEKLFF TGTGCCAGCAGTTTTTCCCCACAGGGCGGGAATGAAAAACTGTTTTTT
TRBJ2-1 TRBV12-3/TRBV12-4 NA many CASSIPPGDEQFF TGTGCCAGCAGTATACCACCAGGTGATGAGCAGTTCTTC
TRBJ1-2 TRBV9 NA many CASSVDVEGFYGYTF TGTGCCAGCAGCGTAGACGTGGAGGGTTTCTATGGCTACACCTTC
TRBJ2-5 TRBV7-6 NA NA CASSGRGVDQETQYF TGTGCCAGCAGCGGACGCGGGGTGGACCAAGAGACCCAGTACTTC
TRBJ2-4 TRBV7-8 TRBD2 NA CASSTTGTSGVKNIQYF TGTGCCAGCAGCACAACCGGGACTAGCGGGGTCAAAAACATTCAGTACTTC
TRBJ2-1 TRBV27 NA many CASSLWSASGSYNEQFF TGTGCCAGCAGTTTATGGTCAGCGAGCGGCTCCTACAATGAGCAGTTCTTC
TRBJ2-3 TRBV6-1 NA many CASSEAAGERDTQYF TGTGCCAGCAGTGAAGCTGCAGGGGAACGCGATACGCAGTATTTT
TRBJ1-2 TRBV14 TRBD1 NA CASSQRSGQSYYGYTF TGTGCCAGCAGCCAGCGCTCGGGACAGTCCTACTATGGCTACACCTTC
TRBJ2-1 TRBV28 TRBD2 many CASSSQTSVYNEQFF TGTGCCAGCAGTTCCCAGACTAGCGTCTACAATGAGCAGTTCTTC
TRBJ2-5 TRBV28 NA many CASSTETQYF TGTGCTAGCAGCACGGAGACCCAGTACTTC
TRBJ2-1 TRBV20-1 TRBD2 many CSARTLATSGYNEQFF TGCAGTGCTAGAACCTTGGCGACTAGCGGTTACAATGAGCAGTTCTTC
TRBJ1-6 TRBV9 TRBD1 NA CASSFRDRGGSPLHF TGTGCCAGCAGTTTTAGGGACAGGGGAGGATCACCCCTCCACTTT
TRBJ2-3 TRBV15 NA many CATSRAAVPAADTQYF TGTGCCACCAGCAGAGCTGCGGTCCCGGCGGCTGATACGCAGTATTTT
TRBJ1-4 TRBV6-1 TRBD1 many CASRTRDRGGNEKLFF TGTGCCAGCAGAACCCGGGACAGGGGAGGCAATGAAAAACTGTTTTTT
TRBJ2-7 TRBV9 TRBD2 few CASSVTSGKGEQYF TGTGCCAGCAGCGTAACCAGCGGGAAAGGCGAGCAGTACTTC
TRBJ2-2 TRBV6-5 NA few CASSYSPDTGELFF TGTGCCAGCAGTTACTCCCCTGACACCGGGGAGCTGTTTTTT
TRBJ1-1 TRBV14 NA NA CASSPGARVGAFF TGTGCCAGCAGCCCCGGGGCCAGGGTAGGCGCTTTCTTT
TRBJ2-3 TRBV2 TRBD2 many CASSERPLAGVMVGADTQYF TGTGCCAGCAGTGAACGGCCCTTAGCGGGAGTCATGGTGGGGGCAGATACGCAGTATTTT
TRBJ1-1 TRBV30 TRBD1 many CAWSPGQGLSEAFF TGTGCCTGGAGTCCGGGACAGGGCTTGAGTGAAGCTTTCTTT
TRBJ2-3 TRBV4-1 NA NA CASSQAVTDTQYF TGCGCCAGCAGCCAGGCGGTCACAGATACGCAGTATTTT
TRBJ2-1 TRBV30 NA NA CAWSLFGAEQFF TGTGCCTGGAGTCTCTTTGGCGCGGAGCAGTTCTTC
TRBJ2-5 TRBV4-3 TRBD2 few CASSQLAGAGETQYF TGCGCCAGCAGCCAGCTAGCGGGAGCGGGGGAGACCCAGTACTTC
TRBJ2-3 TRBV6-2/TRBV6-3 NA many CASSEQAGVTDTQYF TGTGCCAGCAGTGAACAGGCAGGGGTCACAGATACGCAGTATTTT
TRBJ2-7 TRBV11-2 NA many CASSAQGRDEQYF TGTGCCAGCAGCGCTCAGGGGCGAGACGAGCAGTACTTC
TRBJ2-3 TRBV20-1 TRBD1 many CSARPDRGKLGTDTQYF TGCAGTGCTAGACCGGACAGGGGAAAACTAGGCACAGATACGCAGTATTTT
TRBJ1-2 TRBV12-3/TRBV12-4 NA many CASSPGGADYGYTF TGTGCCAGCAGTCCTGGGGGCGCGGACTATGGCTACACCTTC
TRBJ2-1 TRBV15 TRBD2 NA CATSRREGMFSGEQFF TGTGCCACCAGCAGGCGGGAGGGGATGTTTAGCGGTGAGCAGTTCTTC
TRBJ1-5 TRBV19 NA many CASRTDYSNQPQHF TGTGCCAGTAGGACGGATTATAGCAATCAGCCCCAGCATTTT
TRBJ2-1 TRBV12-3/TRBV12-4 NA NA CDSSLVRRDEQFF TGTGACAGCAGTTTAGTTCGTAGGGATGAGCAGTTCTTC